This TCR beta chain was observed in a study of shared clonotypes between healthy human individuals (dated by TCRdb to about 2020). Background on the whole study: Two women and a few men aged 18 to 49 years were included in the cohort. For each donor, three plates each were used for CD4 naive and CD4 memory, two plates were used for CD8 naive, and one plate was used for CD8 memory. To estimate repertoire size and how much clonotypes are shared between individuals, the study performed deep sequencing of blood TCR repertoires from a handful of healthy adults. Different laboratories and diverse techniques were used to prepare libraries and sequence TCR repertoires, to increase sequencing depth and limit assay-specific biases. Each donor's leukapheresis produced roughly between about 0.8 and 10 billion PBMCs. What the research found in general, with its limitations: Clonotypes shared by all four sorted-subset donors showed higher generation probabilities than non-shared clonotypes. When a handful of donors were compared, the shared fraction of clonotypes was around 5.1% for naive CD4, over 3% for naive CD8, 2.3% for memory CD4, and around 0.37% for memory CD8. Because the study included a small number of donors, the genetic and exposure-history diversity represented was limited. Sampling was limited to blood, and TCR repertoires in tissue likely differ from TCR repertoires in blood. Based on pairwise subsampling, the degree of clonotype sharing among donors was expected to be affected by sequencing depth. Even with the large sequencing depth, rarefaction of the sorted-subset datasets indicated that sequencing was incomplete. Estimated clonotype richness was generally larger for naive than for memory subsets.

Using the deep immunoSEQ assay, TCR CDR3 regions were amplified from genomic DNA by multiplex PCR. Genomic DNA extracted from each cell subset was distributed evenly over all wells of several immunoSEQ 96-well plates, and each plate served as one replicate. For sorted subsets, each replicate PCR was loaded with around 220 ng genomic DNA, equivalent to about 33,000 T cell genomes. Purified libraries were measured with a Qubit 3.0 fluorometer, size-checked on a Bioanalyzer 2100, and measured again with the KAPA Library Quantification kit. A separate single-read 150-cycle Illumina NextSeq 550 flow cell was used to sequence each immunoSEQ 96-well plate. In the original analysis: Because the immunoSEQ output held only junctional sequences and lacked quality scores, the filtering could not match the filtering applied to full-length reads. Sequences were annotated with PyIR, a Python wrapper for IgBLAST v1.9, using IMGT germline references to assign V/J genes and CDR3. Reads were removed for weak V/J assignments (E-value above 1e-6), missing CDR3, stop codons, out-of-frame junctions, or ambiguous translated residues. A V3J clonotype was defined by an identical inferred V gene, J gene, and CDR3 amino acid sequence. The percentage overlap between two repertoires was calculated by dividing the number of shared unique clonotypes by the size of the smaller repertoire. Repertoire richness was assessed with RTK rarefaction, the Chao1 estimator, and Recon v2.1 estimates of unobserved clonotypes. Generation probabilities were computed with OLGA for all TCRbeta clonotypes obtained by the gDNA method from several donors. The clones in this table, taken by TCRdb from immuneACCESS, are in-frame only. Not every clone is retained; where verified, under half of the shortfall comes from an unresolved V gene, and the cause of the rest is unknown. Clone size and the V and J calls come from that table; the DNA yielded D and trimming. In all, the sample holds about 2.4 million clones, and roughly 92% of those were seen once. The top ten clonotypes cover roughly 0.14% of the sample.

This clone was observed a few times. Its target antigen remains unknown. No much larger clone is present one base from it, and per-base qualities are unavailable. Donors were healthy HIV-negative adults with no recently reported acute infections or vaccinations. All donors were Caucasian adults living in Nashville, Tennessee, USA. Magnetic negative selection was used to enrich CD4+ T cells, after which naive cells were positively selected on CD45RA and the negative fraction became the memory subset. After blood collection by leukapheresis, PBMCs were isolated using Ficoll-Histopaque density gradient centrifugation and then cryopreserved in the vapor phase of liquid nitrogen. Purity and quantity of every magnetically sorted T cell population were checked by analytical flow cytometry. Each sorted fraction had its genomic DNA isolated and then quantified by UV absorbance on a Nanodrop 2000c. According to the germline V gene (reference sequence), CDR1 reads SEHNR and CDR2 reads FQNEAQ. Measured from the cysteine to the phenylalanine, the CDR3 is 14 residues long. Of the read, only the CDR3 DNA is kept; its 42 bases are in frame from base 1. From V the trimming removes 5 bases and from J it removes 4 bases, while the gene matches leave 7 bases of the junction unaccounted for.

The chain is encoded by TRBV7-9 joined to TRBJ1-2; 7 nucleotides in the junction match TRBD1. This TCR came from a man between 18 and 29 years old in good health. Sequencing used naive CD4+ T cells sorted from blood. This specimen's cell subset or site label, per the study, means: CD45RA+ positively selected. The CDR3 loop reads CASSIGGQFYGYTF. Here is the DNA: TGTGCCAGCAGCATAGGGGGACAGTTCTATGGCTACACCTTC. The full variable domain, with segments outside the CDR3 supplied by the reference TRBV7-9 and TRBJ1-2 proteins, appears as DTGVSQNPRHKITKRGQNVTFRCDPISEHNRLYWYRQTLGQGPEFLTYFQNEAQLEKSRLLSDRFSAERPKGSFSTLEIQRTEQGDSAMYLCASSIGGQFYGYTFGSGTRLTVV.